This T cell receptor (beta chain) was recorded in a study of CD8 T cells in Susac syndrome. CDR1 MGHRA and CDR2 YSYEKL come from the germline V gene. This CDR3 comprises 16 residues. Trimming removed 1 base at V and 6 bases at J, with 17 bases between. Healthy donors formed controls matched for age and sex. Random hexamers were used to reverse transcribe roughly 0.5 to 1 ug of RNA. The CDR3 of TCR beta was amplified by immunoSEQ multiplex PCR across 54 Vbeta and 13 Jbeta. A single record per CDR3 protein comes from TCRdb applying MiXCR to the immunoSEQ multiplex PCR reads. The table includes roughly 140,000 distinct CDR3 sequences, about 94% detected once.

The rearrangement uses TRBV4-1 and TRBJ2-3; D is uncertain. The source of this sequence is a human donor in good health. Sequenced sample: CD8+ T cells from PBMCs. The CDR3 is CASSQVVVAAVDTQYF. Written as DNA, the CDR3 is TGCGCCAGCAGCCAAGTGGTCGTGGCAGCAGTGGATACGCAGTATTTT.